The present T cell receptor (beta chain) was sequenced within a study of human T cells and chemical hapten exposure. Time point defined: healthy volunteer bleed at 2 weeks. The starting material, unfractionated whole blood, was used for total RNA extraction. MiXCR, applied by TCRdb to the RACE reads, yields one record per CDR3 protein. The sample includes about 130,000 distinct CDR3 sequences, about 9.4% seen only once; the top ten take under 2%. This clonotype has only a few counts. Its antigen remains unknown. In germline, CDR1 is KGHSH, CDR2 LQKENI. The CDR3 is 16 residues long. V shed 6 bases and J 2 bases; nucleotides not matched to a gene: 7. The study's findings and limits: DPC sensitization left the count of TCRs above 1 in 1000 unchanged.

Specimen: whole blood. V is TRBV18 and J is TRBJ2-5; 12 positions match TRBD2. This clonotype originated in a male donor in good health. Some clones in this sample may be carry-over from other donors' samples. This CDR3 is CASSKAGTSGQETQYF. DNA of the CDR3: TGTGCCAGCTCGAAAGCCGGGACTAGCGGGCAAGAGACCCAGTACTTC.